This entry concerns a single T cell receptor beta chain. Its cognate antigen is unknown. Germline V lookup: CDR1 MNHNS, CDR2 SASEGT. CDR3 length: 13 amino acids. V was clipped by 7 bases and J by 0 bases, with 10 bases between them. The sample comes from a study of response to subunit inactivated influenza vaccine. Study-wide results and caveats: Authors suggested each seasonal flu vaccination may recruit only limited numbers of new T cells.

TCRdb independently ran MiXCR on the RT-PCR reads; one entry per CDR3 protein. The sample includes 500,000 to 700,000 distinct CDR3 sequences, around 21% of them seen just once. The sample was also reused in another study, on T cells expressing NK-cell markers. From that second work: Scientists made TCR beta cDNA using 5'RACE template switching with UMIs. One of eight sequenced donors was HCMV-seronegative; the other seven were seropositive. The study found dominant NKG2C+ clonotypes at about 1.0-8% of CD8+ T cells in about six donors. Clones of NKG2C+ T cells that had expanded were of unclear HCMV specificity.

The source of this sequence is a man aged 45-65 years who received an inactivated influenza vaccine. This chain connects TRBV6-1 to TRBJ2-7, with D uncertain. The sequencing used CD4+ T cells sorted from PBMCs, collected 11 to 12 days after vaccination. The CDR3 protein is CASTAGRSYEQYF. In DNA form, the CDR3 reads TGTGCCAGCACGGCAGGACGCTCCTACGAGCAGTACTTC.